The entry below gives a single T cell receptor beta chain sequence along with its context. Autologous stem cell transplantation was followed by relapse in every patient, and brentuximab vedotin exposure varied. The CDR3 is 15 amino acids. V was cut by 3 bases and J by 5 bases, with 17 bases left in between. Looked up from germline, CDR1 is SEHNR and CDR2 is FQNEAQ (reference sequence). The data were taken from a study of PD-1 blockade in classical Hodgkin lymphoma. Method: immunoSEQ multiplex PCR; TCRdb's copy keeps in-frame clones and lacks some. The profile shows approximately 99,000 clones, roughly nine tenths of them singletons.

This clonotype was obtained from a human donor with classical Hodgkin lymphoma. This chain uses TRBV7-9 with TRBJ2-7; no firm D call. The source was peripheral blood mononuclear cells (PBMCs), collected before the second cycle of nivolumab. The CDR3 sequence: CASSLEGALLNEQYF. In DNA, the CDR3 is TGTGCCAGCAGCTTGGAAGGTGCCCTTTTGAACGAGCAGTACTTC.